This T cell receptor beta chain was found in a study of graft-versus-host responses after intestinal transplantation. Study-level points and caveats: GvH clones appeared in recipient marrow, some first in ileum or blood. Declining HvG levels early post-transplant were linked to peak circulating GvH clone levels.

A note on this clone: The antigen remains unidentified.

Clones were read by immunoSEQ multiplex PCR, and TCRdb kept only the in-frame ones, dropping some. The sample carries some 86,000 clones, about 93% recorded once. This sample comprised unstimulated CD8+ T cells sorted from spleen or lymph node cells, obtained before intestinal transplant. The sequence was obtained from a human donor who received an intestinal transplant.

The CDR3 DNA reads TGCGCCAGCAGTGAGTCCAGGGGGACTGAAGCTTTCTTT. Its translation is CASSESRGTEAFF. This chain links TRBV10-2 with TRBJ1-1; the match to TRBD1 covers 7 bases. CDR3 length equals 13 residues. Germline CDR1 WSHSY, CDR2 SAAADI. J gave up 5 bases and V 0 bases, and 0 bases lay outside the gene matches.